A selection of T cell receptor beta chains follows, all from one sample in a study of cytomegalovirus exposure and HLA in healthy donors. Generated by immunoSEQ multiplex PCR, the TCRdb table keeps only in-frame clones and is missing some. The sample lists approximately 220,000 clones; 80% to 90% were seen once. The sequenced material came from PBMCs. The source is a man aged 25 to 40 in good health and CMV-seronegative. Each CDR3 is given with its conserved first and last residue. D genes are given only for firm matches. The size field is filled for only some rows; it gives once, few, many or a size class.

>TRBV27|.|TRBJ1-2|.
TGTGCCAGCAGTTTATCCCCCCGGGACATATATGGCTACACCTTC
CASSLSPRDIYGYTF
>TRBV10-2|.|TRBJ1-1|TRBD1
TGCGCCAGCAGTGACCTAGGTAACAGGGGTGAAGCTTTCTTT
CASSDLGNRGEAFF
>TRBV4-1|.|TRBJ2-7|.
TGCGCCAGCAGCCCCAGGGCGGACCTCTCCTACGAGCAGTACTTC
CASSPRADLSYEQYF
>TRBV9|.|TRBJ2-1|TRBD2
TGTGCCAGCAGCGAAGAGGCGGGACTAGATTACAATGAGCAGTTCTTC
CASSEEAGLDYNEQFF
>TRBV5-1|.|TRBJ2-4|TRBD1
TGCGCCAGCAGCTTAGGACAGGGGGCAGGAAACATTCAGTACTTC
CASSLGQGAGNIQYF
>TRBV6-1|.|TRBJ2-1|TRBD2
TGTGCCAGCAGTGGCCGAGTAGCGGGGGAACCCCGCCAGTTCTTC
CASSGRVAGEPRQFF
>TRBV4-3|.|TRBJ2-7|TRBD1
TGCGCCAGCAGCCAAGCCTCAGGGGGCAGGAACGAGCAGTACTTC
CASSQASGGRNEQYF
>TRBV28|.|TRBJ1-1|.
TGTGCCAGCAGCAGGGTTCGTTCGGTGGGCGCAGCTTTCTTT
CASSRVRSVGAAFF
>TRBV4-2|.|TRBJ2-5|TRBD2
TGTGCCAGCAGCCAAGAGGATGTAGCGGGGGGCGAGTACCAAGAGACCCAGTACTTC
CASSQEDVAGGEYQETQYF
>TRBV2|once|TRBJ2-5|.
TGTGCCAGCAGTACGACAGGACCAGAGACCCAGTACTTC
CASSTTGPETQYF
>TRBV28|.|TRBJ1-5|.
TGTGCCAGCAGTTTAAGGGGAGGGGGGTTGAGCAATCAGCCCCAGCATTTT
CASSLRGGGLSNQPQHF
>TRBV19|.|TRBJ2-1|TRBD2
TGTGCCAGTAGACAAACTAGCGCCCACGCCTACAATGAGCAGTTCTTC
CASRQTSAHAYNEQFF
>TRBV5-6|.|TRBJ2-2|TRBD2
TGTGCCAGCAGCCCGGGAGGATACACCGGGGAGCTGTTTTTT
CASSPGGYTGELFF
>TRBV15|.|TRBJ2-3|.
TGTGCCACCAGCAGAGAGGGGGCCCCGAGCACAGATACGCAGTATTTT
CATSREGAPSTDTQYF
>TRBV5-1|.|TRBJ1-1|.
TGCGCCAGCAGCGGCGACAGTTTCACTGAAGCTTTCTTT
CASSGDSFTEAFF
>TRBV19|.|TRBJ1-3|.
TGTGCCAGTAGTATAGGAGGCTCTGGAAACACCATATATTTT
CASSIGGSGNTIYF
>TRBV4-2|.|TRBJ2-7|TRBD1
TGTGCCAGCAGCCAAGAAATTGGCAGGGGGACAGGGGGCGGCGAGCAGTACTTC
CASSQEIGRGTGGGEQYF
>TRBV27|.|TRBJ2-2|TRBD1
TGTGCCAGCAGCCCGGGACAGGTGAACACCGGGGAGCTGTTTTTT
CASSPGQVNTGELFF
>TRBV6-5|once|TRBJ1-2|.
TGTGCCAGCAGTTACGGGCCGGCGGGGAACTATGGCTACACCTTC
CASSYGPAGNYGYTF
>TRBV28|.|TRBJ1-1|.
TGTGCCAGCAGAACAGGGTCTAACGAAGCTTTCTTT
CASRTGSNEAFF
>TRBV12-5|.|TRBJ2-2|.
TGTGCTAGTGGTTTGGGCGGCTCGGGCGGGGAGCTGTTTTTT
CASGLGGSGGELFF
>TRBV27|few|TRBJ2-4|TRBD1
TGTGCCAGCAGTAAGACAGGGTTCAAAAACATTCAGTACTTC
CASSKTGFKNIQYF
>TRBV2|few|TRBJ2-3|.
TGTGCCAGCAGTGAAGCGCTTCCGGTACGCGGCACAGATACGCAGTATTTT
CASSEALPVRGTDTQYF
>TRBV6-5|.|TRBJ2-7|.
TGTGCCAGCAGTCCCTCGGGGACCTACGAGCAGTACTTC
CASSPSGTYEQYF
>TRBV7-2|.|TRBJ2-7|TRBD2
TGTGCCAGCAGCTTATCTGGGACTAGCTTCCACGAGCAGTACTTC
CASSLSGTSFHEQYF
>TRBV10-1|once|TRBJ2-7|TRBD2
TGCGCCAGTAGGACTAGCCCTCCTTTCCCCACCTCCTACGAGCAATACTTC
CASRTSPPFPTSYEQYF
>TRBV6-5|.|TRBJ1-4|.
TGTGCCAGCAGGCCAGCGGGGTACGAAAAACTGTTTTTT
CASRPAGYEKLFF
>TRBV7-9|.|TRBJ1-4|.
TGTGCCAGCAGCTTAACCCCCGGTGAAAAACTGTTTTTT
CASSLTPGEKLFF
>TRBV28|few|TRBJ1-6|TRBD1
TGTGCCAGCAGTACAGGGGGGGTTTCACCCCTCCACTTT
CASSTGGVSPLHF
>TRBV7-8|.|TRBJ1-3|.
TGTGCCAGCAGCCAATTGACGAGTTCGGGAGGAAACACCATATATTTT
CASSQLTSSGGNTIYF
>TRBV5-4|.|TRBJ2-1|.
TGTGCCAGCGCCTCCCTAGACAGCCACAATGAGCAGTTCTTC
CASASLDSHNEQFF
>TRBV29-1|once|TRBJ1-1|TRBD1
TGCAGCGTTCGGACAGGGGGTATCGTGAACACTGAAGCTTTCTTT
CSVRTGGIVNTEAFF
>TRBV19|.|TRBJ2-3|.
TGTGCCAGTACCCCAGAGCCGGGGGCAGATACGCAGTATTTT
CASTPEPGADTQYF
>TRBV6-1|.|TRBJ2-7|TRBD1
TGTGCCAGCATTCCGGGACAGGTAACCTACGAGCAGTACTTC
CASIPGQVTYEQYF
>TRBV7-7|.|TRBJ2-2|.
TGTGCTAGCACCCCTACAGGTCGGACAGTTCAAACCGGGGAGCTGTTTTTT
CASTPTGRTVQTGELFF
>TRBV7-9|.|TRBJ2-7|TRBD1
TGTGCCAGCAGCTTGGGGACAGTCCTCTACGAGCAGTACTTC
CASSLGTVLYEQYF
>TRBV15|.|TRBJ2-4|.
TGTGCCACCAGCAGAGATCTGACAGGATCGACAGCCAAAAACATTCAGTACTTC
CATSRDLTGSTAKNIQYF
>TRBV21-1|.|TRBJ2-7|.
TGTGCCAGCAGCAAAAGGGATGGGGGACAGGGCTCCTACGAGCAGTACTTC
CASSKRDGGQGSYEQYF
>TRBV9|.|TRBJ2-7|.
TGTGCCAGCAGCGTAGGAGGATTCTCCTACGAGCAGTACTTC
CASSVGGFSYEQYF
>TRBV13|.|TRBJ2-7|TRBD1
TGTGCCAGCAGCTTCGGAACCGGGACAGGGACCTACGAGCAGTACTTC
CASSFGTGTGTYEQYF
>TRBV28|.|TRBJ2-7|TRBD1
TGTGCCAGCAGTGCCCCCGTTTTTGGTGGACAGGTCCCCTACGAGCAGTACTTC
CASSAPVFGGQVPYEQYF
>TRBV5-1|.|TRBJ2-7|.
TGCGCCAGCAGCCCCCGACAGAACTCCTACGAGCAGTACTTC
CASSPRQNSYEQYF
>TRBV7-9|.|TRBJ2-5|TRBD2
TGTGCCAGCAGCCTAGCGGGGGGGAAAGAGACCCAGTACTTC
CASSLAGGKETQYF
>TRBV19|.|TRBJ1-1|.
TGTGCCAGTAGTATAGCCTGGGGAGTAATCACTGAAGCTTTCTTT
CASSIAWGVITEAFF
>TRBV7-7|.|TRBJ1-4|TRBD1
TGTGCTAGCAGCCCCGGGACAGGGGAGGAAAAACTGTTTTTT
CASSPGTGEEKLFF
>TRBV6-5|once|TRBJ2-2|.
TGTGCCAGCAGCGACGGACTAAACACCGGGGAGCTGTTTTTT
CASSDGLNTGELFF
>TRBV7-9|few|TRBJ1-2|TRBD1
TGTGGGACAGGGGAACTTAACTATGGCTACACCTTC
CGTGELNYGYTF
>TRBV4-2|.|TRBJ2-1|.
TGTGCCAGCAGCCTGGACTCACTCAATGAGCAGTTCTTC
CASSLDSLNEQFF
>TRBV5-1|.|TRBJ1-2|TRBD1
TGCGCCAGCAGCTCGACAGGGGCAGAAAATCGCTACACCTTC
CASSSTGAENRYTF
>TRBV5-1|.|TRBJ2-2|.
TGCGCCAGCAGCTTGGCCCCGGGAGACCGGGAGCTGTTTTTT
CASSLAPGDRELFF
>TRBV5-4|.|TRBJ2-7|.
TGTGCCAGCAGCCCGAAGACGTCAGGAGAGCAGTACTTC
CASSPKTSGEQYF
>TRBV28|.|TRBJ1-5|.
TGTGCCAGCAGTTTAACCCCTAGGGGGAGCAATCAGCCCCAGCATTTT
CASSLTPRGSNQPQHF
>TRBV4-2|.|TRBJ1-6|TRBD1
TGTGCCAGCAGCCAGGGACAGGGAGATAATTCACCCCTCCACTTT
CASSQGQGDNSPLHF
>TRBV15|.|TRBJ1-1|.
TGTGCCACCAGCCCGTACAGGGCGGTTGTGGGGAACACTGAAGCTTTCTTT
CATSPYRAVVGNTEAFF